This T cell receptor beta chain was obtained from a study of OX40 agonist ivuxolimab in advanced cancers. Study context: The drug used for patients, ivuxolimab, was an agonistic anti-OX40 (CD134) antibody.

Using immunoSEQ multiplex PCR, the repertoire was profiled, and TCRdb retains in-frame clones only, with some absent. Of around 64,000 clones in the sample, about 80% were seen once. The CDR3 length is 13 residues. V lost 9 bases and J 1 base, leaving 12 bases between the germline ends. Germline values: CDR1 MNHEY, CDR2 SVGAGI. The source of this sequence is an adult with an advanced solid tumor such as melanoma, head and neck, liver or kidney cancer. The sample here was CD4+ or CD8+ T cells sorted from blood, taken in a trial of the OX40 agonist ivuxolimab. This rearrangement joins TRBV6-5 to TRBJ1-1, with D perhaps matching TRBD1 (6 bases). The CDR3 protein is CASHRVGNTEAFF. CDR3 DNA: TGTGCCAGTCACAGGGTGGGGAACACTGAAGCTTTCTTT.